This T cell receptor beta chain was identified in a study of shared clonotypes between healthy human individuals. This clone showed up just once. What it binds is unknown. Regarding the study as a whole: Among donors, the sharing of clonotypes was expected to be influenced by sequencing depth.

CDR3 length: 15 residues. V lost 8 bases, J lost 0 bases, and 17 bases lay in between. CDR1 MNHEY and CDR2 SMNVEV come from the germline V gene (reference sequence). The repertoire was sequenced with immunoSEQ multiplex PCR; TCRdb's copy has only in-frame clones and lacks some. The sample has around 500,000 clones, about 84% seen once; the top ten hold 12%. The sequencing input was PBMCs. This receptor was obtained from a woman aged 40-49 years in good health. Some clones in this sample may be carry-over from other donors' samples. The chain employs TRBV27 and TRBJ2-7, with D perhaps matching TRBD2 (7 bases). In nucleotides, the CDR3 is TGTGCCAGCGGGCCTCTAGCGGACAGCTCCTACGAGCAGTACTTC. This gives the protein CASGPLADSSYEQYF.